The rows below give T cell receptor beta chains drawn from one sample of a study of neoadjuvant anti-PD-1 for oral cavity cancer. Method: immunoSEQ multiplex PCR; TCRdb's copy keeps in-frame clones and lacks some. The sample contains about 14,000 clones, 71% of which appear only once. This specimen consisted of PBMCs, obtained before nivolumab (anti-PD-1) treatment. These receptors all stem from a person aged 40 to 85 with oral cavity squamous cell carcinoma. The CDR3 runs from the conserved cysteine through the conserved F or W. Each record gives: J gene, V gene, D gene, clone size, CDR3 DNA, CDR3 protein. The D gene is left open where the match is weak. Clone size is given for some rows only: seen once, a few or many times, or a class if the clone is expanded.

J: TRBJ1-5; V: TRBV28; D: NA; size: NA; DNA: TGTGCCAGTACACAGGGCTGGTTGTTACCCCAGCATTTT; CDR3: CASTQGWLLPQHF
J: TRBJ2-3; V: TRBV29-1; D: NA; size: NA; DNA: TGCAGCGCAGGGAAGACGCCAGATACGCAGTATTTT; CDR3: CSAGKTPDTQYF
J: TRBJ1-1; V: TRBV5-1; D: NA; size: NA; DNA: TGCGCCAGCAGCAACCAGGGTTTGGCTGAAGCTTTCTTT; CDR3: CASSNQGLAEAFF
J: TRBJ1-5; V: TRBV5-1; D: NA; size: few; DNA: TGCGCCAGCAGCTTGCTGGGTCCCCAGAGCAATCAGCCCCAGCATTTT; CDR3: CASSLLGPQSNQPQHF
J: TRBJ2-3; V: TRBV5-4; D: NA; size: NA; DNA: TGTGCCAGCAGCGCAGGGTCCACTAGCACAGATACGCAGTATTTT; CDR3: CASSAGSTSTDTQYF
J: TRBJ2-1; V: TRBV2; D: TRBD2; size: NA; DNA: TGTGCCAGCAGTAAGACTAGCGGGAGGGCCAATGAGCAGTTCTTC; CDR3: CASSKTSGRANEQFF
J: TRBJ1-4; V: TRBV13; D: NA; size: NA; DNA: TGTGCCAGCAGCTTAGGCCTACTGTTGGGAAGAGAGTCACGGGGTGAAAAACTGTTTTTT; CDR3: CASSLGLLLGRESRGEKLFF
J: TRBJ2-4; V: TRBV2; D: NA; size: NA; DNA: TGTGCCAGCAGTGTAGACAGGAAAAACATTCAGTACTTC; CDR3: CASSVDRKNIQYF
J: TRBJ1-2; V: TRBV5-4; D: NA; size: NA; DNA: TGTGCCAGCAGCTTGGTAGCCAGCTATGGCTACACCTTC; CDR3: CASSLVASYGYTF
J: TRBJ2-1; V: TRBV7-9; D: TRBD1; size: NA; DNA: TGTGCCAGCAGCCCCCACCCGAGGACAGGGTCACCTGAGCAGTTCTTC; CDR3: CASSPHPRTGSPEQFF
J: TRBJ2-1; V: TRBV5-1; D: NA; size: NA; DNA: TGCGCCAGCAGCTTGGAAGACCGAATCCTCTACAATGAGCAGTTCTTC; CDR3: CASSLEDRILYNEQFF
J: TRBJ2-2; V: TRBV30; D: NA; size: NA; DNA: TGTGCCTGGGCAGGGACTCCTCCGAACACCGGGGAGCTGTTTTTT; CDR3: CAWAGTPPNTGELFF
J: TRBJ2-7; V: TRBV19; D: NA; size: few; DNA: TGTGCCAGTAATCAGGGGATGGAATACGAGCAGTACTTC; CDR3: CASNQGMEYEQYF
J: TRBJ2-3; V: TRBV9; D: NA; size: NA; DNA: TGTGCCAGCAGCGCCGCCGGAATAGGGGGGATGCGCTCAGATACGCAGTATTTT; CDR3: CASSAAGIGGMRSDTQYF
J: TRBJ2-7; V: TRBV21-1; D: NA; size: few; DNA: TGTGCCAGCAGCAAAGATGTAGCGTTCGAGAGCTTGTACTTC; CDR3: CASSKDVAFESLYF
J: TRBJ2-1; V: TRBV6-1; D: TRBD2; size: NA; DNA: TGTGCCAGCAGTGAAAATCTAGCGGGAGGGGGCAATGAGCAGTTCTTC; CDR3: CASSENLAGGGNEQFF
J: TRBJ1-4; V: TRBV7-9; D: TRBD1; size: NA; DNA: TGTGCCAGCAGCTCCGGGGCCGCAGGGGGAGGTGAAAAACTGTTTTTT; CDR3: CASSSGAAGGGEKLFF
J: TRBJ2-7; V: TRBV5-4; D: NA; size: NA; DNA: TGTGCCAGCAGCGAACGGGGAAGCCGTTACGAGCAGTACTTC; CDR3: CASSERGSRYEQYF
J: TRBJ2-7; V: TRBV5-6; D: NA; size: NA; DNA: TGTGCCAGCAGCTTGAGAGTCAGCTCCTACGAGCAGTACTTC; CDR3: CASSLRVSSYEQYF
J: TRBJ2-5; V: TRBV7-9; D: TRBD1; size: NA; DNA: TGTGCCAGCAGCTTATGGACAGGGGTCGAAGAGACCCAGTACTTC; CDR3: CASSLWTGVEETQYF
J: TRBJ1-4; V: TRBV30; D: NA; size: once; DNA: TGTGCCTGGGGACGGATTAATGAAAAACTGTTTTTT; CDR3: CAWGRINEKLFF
J: TRBJ2-7; V: TRBV4-1; D: TRBD1; size: NA; DNA: TGCGCCAGCAGCCACGGACAGGGAGCGGGCGAGCAGTACTTC; CDR3: CASSHGQGAGEQYF
J: TRBJ2-2; V: TRBV9; D: NA; size: NA; DNA: TGTGCCAGCAGCGTAGGAGTTACTAGGTTCCCGAACACCGGGGAGCTGTTTTTT; CDR3: CASSVGVTRFPNTGELFF
J: TRBJ1-1; V: TRBV10-1; D: TRBD1; size: NA; DNA: TGCGCCAGCAGTGAGGACAGGGGGCGAGCTTTCTTT; CDR3: CASSEDRGRAFF
J: TRBJ1-4; V: TRBV7-9; D: NA; size: NA; DNA: TGTGCCAGCAGCTTAGCCCGGGACCAGGAAAAACTGTTTTTT; CDR3: CASSLARDQEKLFF
J: TRBJ2-6; V: TRBV29-1; D: NA; size: once; DNA: TGCAGCGTAGAGATATCTGGGGCCAACGTCCTGACTTTC; CDR3: CSVEISGANVLTF
J: TRBJ1-1; V: TRBV2; D: TRBD1; size: NA; DNA: TGTGCCAGCACGAGGGGCAGGGGGCTGGAGAGCACTGAAGCTTTCTTT; CDR3: CASTRGRGLESTEAFF
J: TRBJ2-7; V: TRBV19; D: TRBD1; size: NA; DNA: TGTGCCAGTAGTATCCCCGGGACAGCCAGGCAGTACTTC; CDR3: CASSIPGTARQYF
J: TRBJ2-1; V: TRBV7-6; D: TRBD2; size: NA; DNA: TGTGCCAGCAGTTCAGCGGGGGCATACAATGAGCAGTTCTTC; CDR3: CASSSAGAYNEQFF
J: TRBJ1-5; V: TRBV28; D: TRBD1; size: NA; DNA: TGTGCCAGCAGCACAACAGGGGGCGGGCCCCAGCATTTT; CDR3: CASSTTGGGPQHF
J: TRBJ1-2; V: TRBV4-2; D: TRBD1; size: NA; DNA: TGTGCCAGCAGCCGGACAGGGGGCCCCGATCTCCGAGGGATAGGCTATGGCTACACCTTC; CDR3: CASSRTGGPDLRGIGYGYTF
J: TRBJ2-7; V: TRBV11-2; D: NA; size: NA; DNA: TGTGCCAGCAGGGGACGGACACCCTACGAGCAGTACTTC; CDR3: CASRGRTPYEQYF
J: TRBJ1-1; V: TRBV6-4; D: NA; size: NA; DNA: TGTGCCAGCAGTGACCAGCAGGGAGACACTGAAGCTTTCTTT; CDR3: CASSDQQGDTEAFF
J: TRBJ1-5; V: TRBV6-1; D: TRBD1; size: few; DNA: TGTGCCAGCAGTGAATGGCCGACGGGACAGCCAGGTCAGCCCCAGCATTTT; CDR3: CASSEWPTGQPGQPQHF
J: TRBJ2-1; V: TRBV5-6; D: NA; size: NA; DNA: TGTGCCAGCAGCTTGGTTGGCAACAATGAGCAGTTCTTC; CDR3: CASSLVGNNEQFF
J: TRBJ2-2; V: TRBV5-6; D: NA; size: NA; DNA: TGTGCCAGCAGCTTGGCACAGGGTTCGAACACCGGGGAGCTGTTTTTT; CDR3: CASSLAQGSNTGELFF
J: TRBJ1-1; V: TRBV27; D: NA; size: few; DNA: TGTGCCAGCAGTTGGGGTGGGAACACTGAAGCTTTCTTT; CDR3: CASSWGGNTEAFF
J: TRBJ2-2; V: TRBV10-3; D: TRBD1; size: NA; DNA: TGTGCCGCGACAGGGTCGGGCACCGGGGAGCTGTTTTTT; CDR3: CAATGSGTGELFF
J: TRBJ2-1; V: TRBV11-2; D: TRBD2; size: few; DNA: TGTGCCAGCAGCTTCTCGGGACTAGCGGGAGGGCCTTACAATGAGCAGTTCTTC; CDR3: CASSFSGLAGGPYNEQFF
J: TRBJ1-5; V: TRBV5-1; D: NA; size: medium-sized; DNA: TGCGCCAGCAGCTTGGCAGGGGATCAGCCCCAGCATTTT; CDR3: CASSLAGDQPQHF
J: TRBJ2-3; V: TRBV5-1; D: NA; size: few; DNA: TGCGCCAGCAGCACCTACCCAGGTACGCAGTATTTT; CDR3: CASSTYPGTQYF
J: TRBJ1-1; V: TRBV15; D: NA; size: NA; DNA: TGTGCCACCAGCAGACTGGTTTTGAACACTGAAGCTTTCTTT; CDR3: CATSRLVLNTEAFF